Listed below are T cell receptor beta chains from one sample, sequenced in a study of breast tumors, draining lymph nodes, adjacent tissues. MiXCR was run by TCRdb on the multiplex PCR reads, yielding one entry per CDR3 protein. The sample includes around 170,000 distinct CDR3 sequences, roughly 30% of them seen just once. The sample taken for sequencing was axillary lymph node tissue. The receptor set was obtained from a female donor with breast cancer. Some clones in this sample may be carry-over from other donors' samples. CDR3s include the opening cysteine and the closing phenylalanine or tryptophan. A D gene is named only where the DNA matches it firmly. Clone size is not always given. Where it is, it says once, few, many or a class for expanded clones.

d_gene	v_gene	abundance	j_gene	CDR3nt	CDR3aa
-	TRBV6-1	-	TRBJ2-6	TGTGCCAGTGCCGGGGCCAACGTCCTGACTTTC	CASAGANVLTF
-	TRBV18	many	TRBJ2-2	TGTGCCAGCTCACCAACCCGGGAGCTGTTTTTT	CASSPTRELFF
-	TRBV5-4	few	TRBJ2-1	TGTGCCAGCAGCTTGGATGGGAATGAGCAGTTCTTC	CASSLDGNEQFF
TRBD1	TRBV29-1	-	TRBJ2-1	TGCAGCGTGGCGACAGGGGACCGACGGGAGCAGTTCTTC	CSVATGDRREQFF
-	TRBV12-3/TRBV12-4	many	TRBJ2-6	TGTGCCAGCAGTTATCACAGGGATGGGGCCAACGTCCTGACTTTC	CASSYHRDGANVLTF
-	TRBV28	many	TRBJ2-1	TGTGCCAGCACTCTTGAGGGCTACAATGAGCAGTTCTTC	CASTLEGYNEQFF
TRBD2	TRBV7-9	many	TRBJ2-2	TGTGCCAGCAGCTTACGAGACAGGGAGCGGGGGACTAGCGGGAGGGCCGAAGGCGGGGAGCTGTTTTTT	CASSLRDRERGTSGRAEGGELFF
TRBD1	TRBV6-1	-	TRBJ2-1	TGTGCCAGCAGTGAAGCGGGGACAGGGAGTTATCTCTACAATGAGCAGTTCTTC	CASSEAGTGSYLYNEQFF
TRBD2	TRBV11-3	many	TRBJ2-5	TGTGCCAGCAGCTTAGGGCGGACTAGCGGGGAAAAAGAGACCCAGTACTTC	CASSLGRTSGEKETQYF
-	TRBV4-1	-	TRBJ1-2	TGCGCCAGCAGCCAAGAAGGGAGCCTACTATATGGCTACACCTTC	CASSQEGSLLYGYTF
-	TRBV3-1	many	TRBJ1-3	TGTGCCAGCAGCATGCGGAGAGAAGGAAACACCATATATTTT	CASSMRREGNTIYF
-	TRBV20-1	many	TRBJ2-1	TGCAGTGCTCCAGGACACTTCCTGGGCTCCTACAATGAGCAGTTCTTC	CSAPGHFLGSYNEQFF
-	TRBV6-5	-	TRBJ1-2	TGTGCCAGCAGTTACTCACCGCGGGGGAGGGGAAAGGGCTATGGCTACACCTTC	CASSYSPRGRGKGYGYTF
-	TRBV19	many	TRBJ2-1	TGTGCCAGTAGTCTCCCAGGGGACGAGCAGTTCTTC	CASSLPGDEQFF
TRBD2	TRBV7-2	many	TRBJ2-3	TGTGCCAGCAGCTTAGGGCTAGCGGGGGGCCCGGCTAATTCTGGTACGCAGTATTTT	CASSLGLAGGPANSGTQYF
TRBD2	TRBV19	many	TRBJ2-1	TGTGCCAGTACTGCCCTAGCGGGGGGGGCTATTGAGCAGTTCTTC	CASTALAGGAIEQFF
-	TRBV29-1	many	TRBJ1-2	TGCAGCGTTGGAAAACAGGACTATGGCTACACCTTC	CSVGKQDYGYTF
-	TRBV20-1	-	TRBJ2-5	TGCAGTGCCCCAAAACAAGGTTCGAACACCGGGGGCCTGAAGATAAAGACCCAGTACTTC	CSAPKQGSNTGGLKIKTQYF
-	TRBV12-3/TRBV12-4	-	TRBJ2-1	TGTGCCAGCAGGTCTACGGGGGGCCCTTACAATGAGCAGTTCTTC	CASRSTGGPYNEQFF
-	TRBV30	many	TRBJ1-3	TGTGCCTGCCAGACGGACGCGGGAAACACCATATATTTT	CACQTDAGNTIYF
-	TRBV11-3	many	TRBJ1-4	TGTGCCAGCAGCTTAGGAACAGGGAGCAATGAAAAACTGTTTTTT	CASSLGTGSNEKLFF
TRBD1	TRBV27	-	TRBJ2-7	TGTGCCAGCAGTTCCAACGGGTGGCAGGGGGTCTACGAGCAGTACTTC	CASSSNGWQGVYEQYF
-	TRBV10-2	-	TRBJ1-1	TGCGCCAGCAGGCCACAGGTGGGGGACACTGAAGCTTTCTTT	CASRPQVGDTEAFF
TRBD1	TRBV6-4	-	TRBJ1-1	TGTGCCAGCAAAAGGAGGGACAGCATGAACACTGAAGCTTTCTTT	CASKRRDSMNTEAFF
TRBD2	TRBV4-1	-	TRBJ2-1	TGCGCCAGCAGCCAAAGGAGCGAGCGGGGGGGCCCCAATGAGCAGTTCTTC	CASSQRSERGGPNEQFF
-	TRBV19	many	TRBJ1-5	TGTGCCAGTAGTACTGAGCCCCAGCATTTT	CASSTEPQHF
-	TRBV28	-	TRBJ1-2	TGTGCCACCTCCTACTATGGCTACACCTTC	CATSYYGYTF
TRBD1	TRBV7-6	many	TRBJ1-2	TGTGCCAGCAGCAACCGGGACAGGGACGCCTATGGCTACACCTTC	CASSNRDRDAYGYTF
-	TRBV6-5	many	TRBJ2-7	TGTGCCAGCAGTTACGAGGCGGCCCCGGGGGAGCAGTACTTC	CASSYEAAPGEQYF
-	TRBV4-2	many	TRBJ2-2	TGTGCCAGCAGCCAAGATCGGGGACTGCTGAACACCGGGGAGCTGTTTTTT	CASSQDRGLLNTGELFF
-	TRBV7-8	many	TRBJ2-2	TGTGCCAGCAGCTTAGATCCCCCCGGGGAGCTGTTTTTT	CASSLDPPGELFF
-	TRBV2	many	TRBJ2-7	TGTGCCAGCAAAAGGACAGTTTCCTACGAGCAGTACTTC	CASKRTVSYEQYF
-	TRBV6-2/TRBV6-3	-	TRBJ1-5	TGTGCCACCAGTGAAAGCAATCAGCCCCAGCATTTT	CATSESNQPQHF
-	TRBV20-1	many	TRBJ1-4	TGCAGTGCCCTCCCCCGGAGGGGGAGTCGTTTTGGTGAAAAACTGTTTTTT	CSALPRRGSRFGEKLFF
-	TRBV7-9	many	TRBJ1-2	TGTGCCAGCAGCTCCTCGGGGGATCGTGGCTACACCTTC	CASSSSGDRGYTF
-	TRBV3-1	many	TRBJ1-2	TGTGCCAGCAGCCCCTTGGGGAGTCCTTCCTATGGCTACACCTTC	CASSPLGSPSYGYTF
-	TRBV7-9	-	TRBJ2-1	TGTGCCAGCAGCTTAGGTGTATGGGGGGCTGAAAATGAGGAGTTCTTC	CASSLGVWGAENEEFF
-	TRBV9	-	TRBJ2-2	TGTGCCAGCAGCGTAGAAGTCAGGGGGCTGTTTTTT	CASSVEVRGLFF
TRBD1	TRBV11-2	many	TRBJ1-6	TGTGCCAGCAGCTTAGGGCTGGGGACAGTAAATTCACCCCTCCACTTT	CASSLGLGTVNSPLHF
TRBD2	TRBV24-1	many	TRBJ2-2	TGTGCCACGAAGGGAGGGCAGGGAAGAGCCGGGGAGCTGTTTTTT	CATKGGQGRAGELFF
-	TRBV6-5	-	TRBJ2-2	TGTGCCAGCAGTCCGAACCGGGCAGGCGGGACCGGGGAGCTGTTTTTT	CASSPNRAGGTGELFF
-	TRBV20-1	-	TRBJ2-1	TGCAGTGCTAGATCGTTCCAGGGGGGTTTAAGGGATGAGCAGTTCTTC	CSARSFQGGLRDEQFF
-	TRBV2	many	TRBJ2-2	TGTGCCAGCAGTGAGGGTGGAGGGGTCAACACCGGGGAGCTGTTTTTT	CASSEGGGVNTGELFF
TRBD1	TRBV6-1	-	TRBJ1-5	TGTGCCACCTGGGACAGCGTATACGAGCAGCCCCAGCATTTT	CATWDSVYEQPQHF
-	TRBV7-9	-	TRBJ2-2	-	CAGSLRDYEQYFGELFF
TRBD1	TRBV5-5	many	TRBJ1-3	TGTGCCAGCAGCTTACCATTGACAGGGCCGCGGGACACCATATATTTT	CASSLPLTGPRDTIYF
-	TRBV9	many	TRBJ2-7	TGTGCCAGCAGCGTAGGGGGGAGGACCTACGAGCAGTACTTC	CASSVGGRTYEQYF
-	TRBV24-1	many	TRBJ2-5	TGTGCCACCAGTGAAACAAATGCGGAGACCCAGTACTTC	CATSETNAETQYF
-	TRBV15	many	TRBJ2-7	TGTGCCACCAGCAGAGACACCTACTACGAGCAGTACTTC	CATSRDTYYEQYF
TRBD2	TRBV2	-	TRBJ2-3	TGTGCCAGCAGTGAATACGGGGCGGGGGGAGATACGCAGTATTTT	CASSEYGAGGDTQYF
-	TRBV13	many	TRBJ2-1	TGTGCCAGCAGCTTAGGGGGCAGTTTCGAAAATGAGCAGTTCTTC	CASSLGGSFENEQFF